The T cell receptor beta chain under discussion was sequenced for a study of cytomegalovirus exposure and HLA in healthy donors. Study results and limitations: Rarity held for most TCR sequences, but there were some public TCRs that occurred in many donors. CMV antigen specificity of a few CMV-associated chains was confirmed in vitro. In a later analysis, common viral pathogens appeared linked to several of the most significant clusters. Analyses of presence/absence relied on an assumption of roughly uniform sequencing depth across donors.

The PCR employed 60 Vbeta primers together with 13 Jbeta primers. The method was immunoSEQ multiplex PCR; TCRdb's version includes in-frame clones alone and lacks a portion of them. Of 82,000 or so clones detected, around 9.1% appear once; the ten largest clones hold about 24%. This clone was seen a handful of times. What it recognizes is unknown. Germline CDR1 SGHRS, CDR2 YFSETQ. There are 13 residues in the CDR3. Between the trimmed V and J ends, which lost 4 bases and 5 bases, there was a span of 13 bases. This receptor was taken from a man in his sixties in good health and CMV-seropositive. The specimen sequenced was PBMCs. The J gene is TRBJ2-7, the V gene TRBV5-1, with D uncertain. CDR3 sequence: CASSLDIQDEQYF. The CDR3 nucleotides are TGCGCCAGCAGCCTTGACATTCAGGACGAGCAGTACTTC.